One sample yielded the 27 T cell receptor beta chains listed below, sequenced in a study of blood T cell repertoires in COVID-19. Data came from immunoSEQ multiplex PCR; TCRdb stores just in-frame clones and leaves some out. The sample yields about 50,000 clones, 83% seen once. The sequencing sample was made of peripheral blood. These receptor sequences come from a woman aged 80 or over with acute or convalescent COVID-19.

The V call is TRBV5-6, the J call TRBJ2-1; D is possibly TRBD2 (7 bases). Trimming left V 6 bases short and J 6 bases short, with 22 bases between. Germline CDR1 and CDR2: SGHDT and YYEEEE. The length of the CDR3 is 16 residues. The CDR3 nucleotides are TGTGCCAGCATCCTTGATGGGGGGGGCCCGATCAATGAGCAGTTCTTC. Translating it yields CASILDGGGPINEQFF. Full variable domain (rest looked up from reference TRBV5-6 and TRBJ2-1): DAGVTQSPTHLIKTRGQQVTLRCSPKSGHDTVSWYQQALGQGPQFIFQYYEEEERQRGNFPDRFSGHQFPNYSSELNVNALLLGDSALYLCASILDGGGPINEQFFGPGTRLTVL.

This chain uses TRBV6-5 with TRBJ1-1, with D perhaps matching TRBD1 (6 bases). The CDR3 extends over 16 amino acids. The germline V gene encodes CDR1 MNHEY and CDR2 SVGAGI. V lost 1 base, J lost 4 bases, and 16 bases lay in between. The CDR3 spells CASSYWGGAGGTEAFF. The CDR3 region has the DNA TGTGCCAGCAGTTACTGGGGGGGGGCGGGAGGCACTGAAGCTTTCTTT.

This chain uses TRBV5-1 with TRBJ2-5, with TRBD2 matching over 7 bases. Germline V CDR1 and CDR2: SGHRS, YFSETQ. This CDR3 spans 14 amino acids. The junction had 6 bases not matched to a gene; V was cut back by 4 bases and J by 3 bases. The CDR3 DNA reads as TGCGCCAGCAGCGTTGGGAGCGGGGAAGAGACCCAGTACTTC. This translates into CASSVGSGEETQYF.

This chain uses TRBV7-9 with TRBJ1-5, with TRBD1 matching over 7 bases. V shed 6 bases and J 4 bases; nucleotides not matched to a gene: 9. Germline V CDR1 and CDR2: SEHNR, FQNEAQ (reference sequence). The CDR3 totals 15 residues. In nucleotides, the CDR3 is TGTGCCAGCAGTAGTACCGGGACAGAGAATCAGCCCCAGCATTTT. It translates to CASSSTGTENQPQHF. The full variable domain, with the rest looked up from reference TRBV7-9 and TRBJ1-5, is DTGVSQNPRHKITKRGQNVTFRCDPISEHNRLYWYRQTLGQGPEFLTYFQNEAQLEKSRLLSDRFSAERPKGSFSTLEIQRTEQGDSAMYLCASSSTGTENQPQHFGDGTRLSIL.

The V and J genes are TRBV2 and TRBJ2-3; 10 bases fit TRBD1. CDR1 and CDR2 from the germline V gene are SNHLY and FYNNEI. The CDR3 consists of 14 residues. Trimming took 7 bases from V and 3 from J; bases not matched to a gene: 4. The CDR3 DNA reads as TGTGCCAGCATGGGGGACAGGGGTACAGATACGCAGTATTTT. It specifies CASMGDRGTDTQYF. The variable domain in full, completed from reference TRBV2 and TRBJ2-3, reads EPEVTQTPSHQVTQMGQEVILRCVPISNHLYFYWYRQILGQKVEFLVSFYNNEISEKSEIFDDQFSVERPDGSNFTLKIRSTKLEDSAMYFCASMGDRGTDTQYFGPGTRLTVL.

This chain connects TRBV20-1 to TRBJ1-1; 7 bases match TRBD1. The CDR3 covers 11 residues. CDR1 is DFQATT and CDR2 is SNEGSKA in the germline V gene (reference sequence). The CDR3 coding sequence is TGCAGCACAGGGGTGGCCACTGAAGCTTTCTTT. Protein sequence: CSTGVATEAFF.

This clone showed up just once. V usage is TRBV2 and J usage is TRBJ1-2; D is unresolved. Germline V lookup: CDR1 SNHLY, CDR2 FYNNEI. This CDR3 contains 16 residues. Trimming took off 1 base at V and 1 base at J, with 13 bases between the two ends. The CDR3 sequence: CASSEGGASYNYGYTF. CDR3 nucleotide sequence: TGTGCCAGCAGTGAAGGAGGAGCGTCTTATAACTATGGCTACACCTTC.

This clone occurred once. V usage is TRBV11-2 and J usage is TRBJ2-3; TRBD2 aligns across 16 bases. The V and J ends lost 4 bases and 5 bases, in that order; junction bases with no gene match: 6. The V gene's germline CDR1 is SGHAT and CDR2 FQNNGV. CDR3 size: 17 residues. The CDR3 bases are TGTGCCAGCAGCTCCGGGACTAGCGGGGGGGCTGGAGATACGCAGTATTTT. Translated: CASSSGTSGGAGDTQYF. Full variable domain (outside the CDR3, taken from reference TRBV11-2 and TRBJ2-3): EAGVAQSPRYKIIEKRQSVAFWCNPISGHATLYWYQQILGQGPKLLIQFQNNGVVDDSQLPKDRFSAERLKGVDSTLKIQPAKLEDSAVYLCASSSGTSGGAGDTQYFGPGTRLTVL.

This clone was detected only once. This rearrangement joins TRBV5-1 to TRBJ1-5, with TRBD1 matching 12 bases. The trim removed 4 bases at V and 9 bases at J, leaving 8 bases unmatched. This CDR3 region has 15 residues. CDR1 and CDR2 from the germline V gene are SGHRS and YFSETQ. CDR3 loop: CASSTGTGGLWPQHF. In DNA, the CDR3 is TGCGCCAGCAGCACCGGGACAGGGGGCTTGTGGCCCCAGCATTTT. The entire variable domain, with the rest obtained from reference TRBV5-1 and TRBJ1-5, is as follows: KAGVTQTPRYLIKTRGQQVTLSCSPISGHRSVSWYQQTPGQGLQFLFEYFSETQRNKGNFPGRFSGRQFSNSRSEMNVSTLELGDSALYLCASSTGTGGLWPQHFGDGTRLSIL.

V is TRBV6-5 and J is TRBJ1-4; 8 nucleotides align to TRBD1. Germline V lookup: CDR1 MNHEY, CDR2 SVGAGI. J was trimmed by 4 bases and V by 5 bases; bases with no gene match: 3. This CDR3 has 14 amino acids. Written as DNA, the CDR3 is TGTGCCAGCAGTCGGACAGGGCGTAATGAAAAACTGTTTTTT. Amino acids: CASSRTGRNEKLFF.

This clone showed up just once. The J gene is TRBJ1-1, the V gene TRBV19, with a weak D call TRBD1 (6 bases). V lost 3 bases to trimming and J lost 5 bases, with 7 bases between them. Germline V lookup: CDR1 LNHDA, CDR2 SQIVND (reference sequence). There are 12 residues in the CDR3. The CDR3 DNA reads TGTGCCAGTAGTATTAGGGGGACTGAAGCTTTCTTT. This sequence encodes CASSIRGTEAFF.

The chain couples TRBV4-2 to TRBJ2-7; 8 positions match TRBD1. Germline V gives CDR1 LGHNA, CDR2 YNFKEQ. The trim removed 5 bases at V and 4 bases at J, leaving 7 bases unmatched. This CDR3 has 14 amino acids. CDR3 DNA sequence: TGTGCCAGCAGCGCCACAGGGGGTGGATACGAGCAGTACTTC. Its translation: CASSATGGGYEQYF.

The genes are TRBV6-2 or TRBV6-3 and TRBJ1-4; 8 bases fit TRBD1. The CDR3 loop spans 15 amino acids. From germline, CDR1 is MNHEY and CDR2 SVGEGT. After removal of 2 bases from V and 8 bases from J, the junction contained 7 bases not matched to a gene. CDR3 in amino acids: CASSYPTGGAEKLFF. The CDR3, as DNA: TGTGCCAGCAGTTACCCCACAGGGGGGGCCGAAAAACTGTTTTTT.

The rearrangement links TRBV7-2 to TRBJ2-2, with 10 positions matching TRBD1. The CDR3 covers 16 residues. The germline gives CDR1 SGHTA, CDR2 FQGNSA. Losses at the gene ends were 2 bases for V and 3 bases for J; bases not matched to a gene: 3. This CDR3 reads CASSLRTGGYTGELFF. The DNA for the CDR3 is TGTGCCAGCAGCTTAAGGACAGGGGGGTACACCGGGGAGCTGTTTTTT.

V and J are TRBV5-6 and TRBJ2-2; maybe TRBD1 (6 bases). The ends were cut back, 4 bases at V and 4 bases at J, with 14 bases in the middle. The V gene's germline CDR1 is SGHDT and CDR2 YYEEEE. The CDR3 extends over 15 amino acids. CDR3: CASSPTGILTGELFF. CDR3 nucleotides: TGTGCCAGCAGCCCCACAGGGATTCTCACCGGGGAGCTGTTTTTT.

This clone came up a few times. The J gene is TRBJ2-2, the V gene TRBV15; the D gene is possibly TRBD1 (6 bases). The germline CDR1 and CDR2 sequences are LNHNV and YYDKDF (reference sequence). V was trimmed by 3 bases and J by 1 base, leaving 6 bases between them. This CDR3 is 14 amino acids long. Written as DNA, the CDR3 is TGTGCCACCAGCAGGGACAGGAACACCGGGGAGCTGTTTTTT. This translates into CATSRDRNTGELFF.

J is TRBJ2-1 and V is TRBV6-4, with 12 positions matching TRBD2. The CDR3 extends over 15 amino acids. Per germline, CDR1 MRHNA and CDR2 SNTAGT. V shed 6 bases, J shed 7 bases, and the junction held 7 bases outside the gene matches. The CDR3 DNA is TGTGCCAGCAGCCTACTAGCGGGGGGCAAAAATGAGCAGTTCTTC. This sequence encodes CASSLLAGGKNEQFF.

The rearrangement joins TRBV27 to TRBJ2-3, with 7 bases aligning to TRBD1. This CDR3 has 17 amino acids. With 6 bases clipped from V and 0 bases from J, the junction kept 12 bases outside the gene matches. Per the germline V gene, CDR1 is MNHEY and CDR2 is SMNVEV (reference sequence). The CDR3 bases are TGTGCCAGCAGGGGGGACAGACTCCTATTAAGCACAGATACGCAGTATTTT. Protein product: CASRGDRLLLSTDTQYF.

This clone was counted only a few times. The V gene is TRBV6-5, the J gene TRBJ1-2; D remains unclear. CDR3 size: 14 residues. Germline CDR1 and CDR2: MNHEY and SVGAGI. V was cut by 4 bases and J by 4 bases, with 13 bases left in between. The CDR3 coding sequence is TGTGCCAGCAGTTCCCCCGGGTTCGCCTATGGCTACACCTTC. It specifies CASSSPGFAYGYTF.

The chain carries TRBV7-8 and TRBJ2-7, with D perhaps TRBD2 (7 bases). Trimming removed 1 base at V and 1 base at J, with 11 bases between. This CDR3 contains 15 residues. Germline V lookup: CDR1 SGHVS, CDR2 FQNEAQ. The CDR3 DNA follows: TGTGCCAGCAGCTTAGTAGGGGGGGCATCCTACGAGCAGTACTTC. It is translated as CASSLVGGASYEQYF.

The chain uses TRBV19 and TRBJ1-2, with a possible D match to TRBD1 (5 bases). The CDR3 runs to 15 residues. Trimming took off 6 bases at V and 2 bases at J, with 16 bases between the two ends. Looked up from germline, CDR1 is LNHDA and CDR2 is SQIVND (reference sequence). CDR3 in amino acids: CASRTPLGGNYGYTF. The CDR3 coding sequence is TGTGCCAGTAGGACCCCGTTGGGGGGGAACTATGGCTACACCTTC.

V usage is TRBV5-1 and J usage is TRBJ2-7; TRBD2 matches 9 bases. V lost 0 bases, J lost 2 bases, and 3 bases stayed unmatched. Germline V gives CDR1 SGHRS, CDR2 YFSETQ. The CDR3 length is 15 residues. The CDR3 loop reads CASSLVPSGAYEQYF. The CDR3, as DNA: TGCGCCAGCAGCTTGGTGCCTAGCGGGGCCTACGAGCAGTACTTC.

This chain connects TRBV15 to TRBJ1-2; D might be TRBD1 (5 bases). The V gene lost 5 bases and the J gene lost 4 bases, with 11 bases spanning the gap. Per germline, CDR1 LNHNV and CDR2 YYDKDF (reference sequence). This CDR3 region has 13 residues. The CDR3 loop reads CATSGRDFYGYTF. The CDR3 bases are TGTGCCACCAGCGGCCGGGACTTCTATGGCTACACCTTC.

The chain couples TRBV6-6 to TRBJ1-1; D is undetermined. Germline loops: CDR1 MNHNY, CDR2 SVGAGI (reference sequence). There are 15 residues in the CDR3. The V end lost 2 bases, the J end lost 4 bases, and 14 bases lay between the germline ends. The CDR3 DNA reads as TGTGCCAGCAGTTACGCCTCGGGGAAGCGCACTGAAGCTTTCTTT. It translates to CASSYASGKRTEAFF.

The V call is TRBV2, the J call TRBJ1-1, with 7 bases matching TRBD1. The CDR3 length is 14 residues. Germline V CDR1 and CDR2: SNHLY, FYNNEI. Trimming removed 7 bases from V and 1 base from J; junction bases left unmatched: 6. The CDR3 sequence: CASTPGTENTEAFF. The DNA for the CDR3 is TGTGCCAGCACCCCTGGGACAGAGAACACTGAAGCTTTCTTT.

This clone was counted a single time. This rearrangement joins TRBV6-5 to TRBJ1-3, with D perhaps TRBD1 (6 bases). This CDR3 spans 15 amino acids. Germline V gene lookup returns CDR1 MNHEY and CDR2 SVGAGI. V lost 6 bases, J lost 0 bases, and 12 bases lay in between. CDR3 sequence: CASSRTETSGNTIYF. In nucleotides, the CDR3 is TGTGCCAGCAGCCGGACAGAGACCTCTGGAAACACCATATATTTT.

In DNA form, the CDR3 reads TGTGCCAGCAGCCCCGGGACAGGATCTAGCAATCAGCCCCAGCATTTT. As protein: CASSPGTGSSNQPQHF. The rearrangement links TRBV7-9 to TRBJ1-5; 8 bases line up with TRBD1. V gave up 5 bases and J gave up 0 bases; unmatched junction bases: 6. Germline V gene sequence: CDR1 SEHNR, CDR2 FQNEAQ (reference sequence). The CDR3 runs 16 residues.